These 27 T cell receptor beta chains share one sample of origin, sequenced in a study of cytomegalovirus exposure and HLA in healthy donors. It was with 60 Vbeta and 13 Jbeta primers that the PCR ran. This table comes from immunoSEQ multiplex PCR, and its TCRdb copy is limited to in-frame clones, with some not included. The table shows 120,000 or so clones, with 65% to 75% occurring only once. The sample comprised PBMCs. Receptor source: a man in his forties or fifties in good health and CMV-seropositive.

The rearrangement links TRBV6-6 to TRBJ1-2; 7 bases fit TRBD1. CDR1 MNHNY and CDR2 SVGAGI come from the germline V gene (reference sequence). The ends lost 6 bases at V and 3 bases at J; junction bases unmatched: 7. The CDR3 runs 14 residues. CDR3 bases: TGTGCCAGCAGCCCCGACAGGGATGACTATGGCTACACCTTC. Amino acids: CASSPDRDDYGYTF.

This clone was recorded once. The V and J genes are TRBV27 and TRBJ1-1, with D hard to call. The CDR3 length is 13 residues. From germline, CDR1 is MNHEY and CDR2 SMNVEV (reference sequence). The V end lost 3 bases, the J end lost 0 bases, and 5 bases lay between the germline ends. Here the CDR3 reads CASSLGMNTEAFF. CDR3 DNA sequence: TGTGCCAGCAGTTTGGGCATGAACACTGAAGCTTTCTTT.

J is TRBJ1-2 and V is TRBV2, with 11 positions matching TRBD1. CDR1 and CDR2 from the germline V gene are SNHLY and FYNNEI. Germline trimming cut 6 bases from V and 7 bases from J; bases unmatched to any gene: 10. There are 15 residues in the CDR3. The CDR3 loop is CASRGTGGLLGGYTF. The DNA of the CDR3 is TGTGCCAGCAGGGGGACAGGGGGGTTACTTGGTGGCTACACCTTC.

The chain couples TRBV18 to TRBJ2-7; the D gene is possibly TRBD1 (5 bases). Germline-derived CDR1 and CDR2 are KGHSH and LQKENI. The CDR3 is 14 residues long. Trimming left V 3 bases short and J 4 bases short, with 13 bases between. CDR3 residues: CASSPRADRYEQYF. The CDR3 region has the DNA TGTGCCAGCTCACCCAGGGCAGACAGATACGAGCAGTACTTC.

This chain joins TRBV19 and TRBJ1-5; no clear D. V was trimmed by 0 bases and J by 8 bases, leaving 8 bases between them. Germline CDR1 and CDR2: LNHDA and SQIVND (reference sequence). This CDR3 spans 13 amino acids. The CDR3 DNA follows: TGTGCCAGTAGTATAGAGTTATATGAGCCCCAGCATTTT. Translated: CASSIELYEPQHF.

V usage is TRBV4-3 and J usage is TRBJ2-3; 13 bases line up with TRBD2. V shed 4 bases, J shed 9 bases, and the junction held 4 bases outside the gene matches. The CDR3 totals 14 residues. The V gene's germline CDR1 is LGHNA and CDR2 YSLEER. The CDR3: CASSPGTSGTTQYF. In DNA form, the CDR3 reads TGCGCCAGCAGCCCTGGGACTAGCGGGACAACGCAGTATTTT.

This clone was picked up a small number of times. The chain employs TRBV5-6 and TRBJ2-5; 14 bases are shared with TRBD2. V dropped 4 bases and J dropped 2; count of bases not matched to a gene: 4. CDR1 and CDR2 (germline): SGHDT, YYEEEE. CDR3 length: 16 residues. CDR3 residues: CASSRTSGRPQETQYF. For the CDR3, the DNA is TGTGCCAGCAGCCGGACTAGCGGGAGGCCTCAAGAGACCCAGTACTTC. The whole variable domain, remainder taken from reference TRBV5-6 and TRBJ2-5, is DAGVTQSPTHLIKTRGQQVTLRCSPKSGHDTVSWYQQALGQGPQFIFQYYEEEERQRGNFPDRFSGHQFPNYSSELNVNALLLGDSALYLCASSRTSGRPQETQYFGPGTRLLVL.

The gene calls are TRBV7-6 and TRBJ1-6; D is possibly TRBD1 (5 bases). V lost 1 base and J 12 bases, leaving 16 bases between the germline ends. The germline CDR1 and CDR2 sequences are SGHVS and FNYEAQ. The CDR3 sequence is 15 residues long. The CDR3 protein is CASSLGRQWLRPLHF. Written as DNA, the CDR3 is TGTGCCAGCAGCTTAGGACGACAGTGGTTGCGACCCCTCCACTTT.

This chain connects TRBV7-8 to TRBJ2-7; the D gene is possibly TRBD2 (5 bases). The germline CDR1 and CDR2 sequences are SGHVS and FQNEAQ. Trimming stripped 3 bases from V and 1 base from J, with 10 bases between. The length of the CDR3 is 14 residues. The CDR3 coding sequence is TGTGCCAGCAGCTTCGGGGTTACGTCCTACGAGCAGTACTTC. Its translation: CASSFGVTSYEQYF.

The CDR3 loop is CASSQEGEGSGNTIYF. As DNA, the CDR3 is TGTGCCAGCAGCCAAGAGGGGGAGGGGTCAGGAAACACCATATATTTT. The chain links TRBV14 to TRBJ1-3; a weak D match, TRBD1 (5 bases). V dropped 0 bases and J dropped 4 bases, with 13 bases sitting between them. CDR1 is SGHDN and CDR2 is FVKESK in the germline V gene. The CDR3 is 16 residues long.

The sample holds a few counts of this clone. The chain links TRBV5-1 to TRBJ2-7, with a possible D match to TRBD2 (6 bases). CDR3 length: 19 residues. CDR1 and CDR2 (germline): SGHRS, YFSETQ. Trimming stripped 4 bases from V and 4 bases from J, with 30 bases between. The CDR3 DNA is TGCGCCAGCAGCCGGACCCCCACTAGCTCCCCACCCCTTGTTTACGAGCAGTACTTC. Translating gives CASSRTPTSSPPLVYEQYF.

As for this clone: The junction departs from germline at one end; a sequencing error may be responsible. J is TRBJ2-3 and V is TRBV15, with 10 bases identical to TRBD2. The CDR3 runs 16 residues. Germline V CDR1 and CDR2: LNHNV, YYDKDF (reference sequence). The CDR3 DNA sequence: TGTGCCACCAGCAGAGATCTAGCGGGAGCGTCAGACACGCAGTATTTT. Amino acids: CATSRDLAGASDTQYF.

The chain couples TRBV6-5 to TRBJ2-3, with D unresolved. The length of the CDR3 is 13 residues. Germline V gene lookup returns CDR1 MNHEY and CDR2 SVGAGI. Between the trimmed V and J ends, which lost 10 bases and 3 bases, there was a span of 14 bases. In nucleotides, the CDR3 is TGTGCCACCTCATCCCCCGCGACAGATACGCAGTATTTT. Protein sequence: CATSSPATDTQYF.

This clone has a handful of counts. The J gene is TRBJ2-4, the V gene TRBV7-8, with D possibly TRBD1 on 5 matching bases. V lost 2 bases to trimming and J lost 6 bases, with 11 bases between them. From germline, CDR1 is SGHVS and CDR2 FQNEAQ. CDR3 length: 14 residues. As DNA, the CDR3 is TGTGCCAGCAGCTTAAGGTTAGGGGCAAACATTCAGTACTTC. It specifies CASSLRLGANIQYF.

J is TRBJ2-1 and V is TRBV9, with no clear D. Per germline, CDR1 SGDLS and CDR2 YYNGEE. Trimming shortened V by 0 bases and J by 2 bases, and 3 bases separated the two germline ends. The CDR3 consists of 13 residues. In nucleotides, the CDR3 is TGTGCCAGCAGCGTAGGGCCCTACAATGAGCAGTTCTTC. Translated: CASSVGPYNEQFF.

This rearrangement joins TRBV28 to TRBJ1-2, with 8 bases matching TRBD1. Germline CDR1 and CDR2: MDHEN and SYDVKM. This CDR3 comprises 15 residues. J lost 9 bases, V lost 6 bases, and 15 bases had no gene match. The CDR3 DNA reads TGTGCCAGCAGCCCCCCGGGACAGGTCCCTTTCCGCTACACCTTC. Translating it yields CASSPPGQVPFRYTF.

This clone showed up just a few times. The chain is built from TRBV7-9 and TRBJ1-4, with 8 bases identical to TRBD1. The trim removed 5 bases at V and 11 bases at J, leaving 13 bases unmatched. Germline CDR1 reads SEHNR; CDR2 reads FQNEAQ (reference sequence). The CDR3 is made up of 15 amino acids. CDR3 sequence (DNA): TGTGCCAGCAGCAGTACGCAGGACAGGGCTGAGAAACTGTTTTTT. This sequence encodes CASSSTQDRAEKLFF.

The chain links TRBV7-8 to TRBJ2-5, with D possibly TRBD1 on 7 matching bases. Germline lookup yields CDR1 SGHVS and CDR2 FQNEAQ. The CDR3 is 16 amino acids. Trimming took off 2 bases at V and 7 bases at J, with 20 bases between the two ends. The DNA of the CDR3 is TGTGCCAGCAGCTTAAGGGGACAGCGGGTGTCCGCGACCCAGTACTTC. Translation gives CASSLRGQRVSATQYF. The whole variable domain, remainder taken from reference TRBV7-8 and TRBJ2-5, is GAGVSQSPRYKVAKRGQDVALRCDPISGHVSLFWYQQALGQGPEFLTYFQNEAQLDKSGLPSDRFFAERPEGSVSTLKIQRTQQEDSAVYLCASSLRGQRVSATQYFGPGTRLLVL.

This clone occurred a few times. V usage is TRBV9 and J usage is TRBJ2-5, with D tentatively TRBD1 (6 bases). This CDR3 is built from 14 residues. Trimming took off 4 bases at V and 1 base at J, with 11 bases between the two ends. Germline CDR1 SGDLS, CDR2 YYNGEE. CDR3 protein: CASSLGQIQETQYF. The CDR3 region has the DNA TGTGCCAGCAGCTTAGGACAGATCCAAGAGACCCAGTACTTC.

V usage is TRBV7-2 and J usage is TRBJ2-5; TRBD1 matches at 8 bases. There are 16 residues in the CDR3. V was pared by 0 bases and J by 4 bases, with 7 bases of the junction left unmatched. Germline V lookup: CDR1 SGHTA, CDR2 FQGNSA. CDR3 DNA: TGTGCCAGCAGCTTAGCGCTCAGGCAGGGGGCAGAGACCCAGTACTTC. Translating gives CASSLALRQGAETQYF.

CDR3 sequence reads: CASFPETGVTGELFF. The CDR3 region has the DNA TGTGCCAGCTTCCCAGAGACAGGGGTCACCGGGGAGCTGTTTTTT. The chain recombines TRBV2 with TRBJ2-2; 8 bases are shared with TRBD1. V was pared by 8 bases and J by 4 bases, with 9 bases of the junction left unmatched. The CDR3 contains 15 residues. The V gene's germline CDR1 is SNHLY and CDR2 FYNNEI.

J is TRBJ1-5 and V is TRBV19; a possible D gene is TRBD1 (6 bases). The CDR3 has 15 residues. From germline, CDR1 is LNHDA and CDR2 SQIVND (reference sequence). V lost 6 bases to trimming and J lost 0 bases, with 12 bases between them. In nucleotides, the CDR3 is TGTGCCAGTAGACAGGGCGCCTATAGCAATCAGCCCCAGCATTTT. It encodes CASRQGAYSNQPQHF.

The chain carries TRBV7-3 and TRBJ2-7, with a weak D call TRBD2 (6 bases). V was shortened by 5 bases and J by 2 bases, with 10 bases between the two germline ends. CDR3 length equals 13 residues. The germline V gene has CDR1 SGHTA and CDR2 FQGTGA. The CDR3 sequence is CASSRERAYEQYF. As DNA, the CDR3 is TGTGCCAGCAGCCGGGAGAGGGCCTACGAGCAGTACTTC.

The CDR3 coding sequence is TGTGCCAGCAGCTCGCGCAGGGGAAACACCGGGGAGCTGTTTTTT. This sequence encodes CASSSRRGNTGELFF. The chain links TRBV5-4 to TRBJ2-2; TRBD1 might be the D (6 bases). The CDR3 totals 15 residues. Trimming took 3 bases from V and 2 from J, leaving 11 bases between them. Germline V lookup: CDR1 SGHNT, CDR2 YYREEE (reference sequence).

The V call is TRBV30, the J call TRBJ2-5; 8 bases are shared with TRBD1. Germline V lookup: CDR1 GTSNPN, CDR2 SVGIG (reference sequence). V was clipped by 2 bases and J by 1 base; unmatched bases: 6. The CDR3 consists of 15 residues. The CDR3 spells CAWSPWTGLQETQYF. The CDR3 DNA follows: TGTGCCTGGAGTCCTTGGACAGGGCTCCAAGAGACCCAGTACTTC.

The chain joins TRBV7-6 to TRBJ1-2, with a weak D call TRBD1 (5 bases). The CDR3 spans 17 residues. Per the germline V gene, CDR1 is SGHVS and CDR2 is FNYEAQ. Trimming cost V 5 bases and J 4 bases, with 23 bases left between them. This CDR3 reads CASSPTMGGRRGYGYTF. The CDR3 coding sequence is TGTGCCAGCAGCCCAACGATGGGGGGTCGGCGCGGCTATGGCTACACCTTC.

This chain uses TRBV7-2 with TRBJ2-7; 16 bases line up with TRBD2. J was trimmed by 4 bases and V by 2 bases; bases with no gene match: 11. CDR3 length: 19 amino acids. Germline V gene data show CDR1 as SGHTA and CDR2 as FQGNSA. Here the CDR3 reads CASSLQQPGLAGGPYEQYF. In DNA, the CDR3 is TGTGCCAGCAGCTTACAGCAGCCGGGACTAGCGGGAGGGCCATACGAGCAGTACTTC.